This T cell receptor (beta chain) was identified during a study of T cell repertoires in cytomegalovirus infection (dated by TCRdb to the late 2010s). Notes on the research overall: The peptide stimulations were aimed at well-studied HLA-B-restricted epitopes as well as recently identified HLA-C-restricted CMV epitopes, whose presentation resists viral immunomodulation. The HLA type of each donor mattered for the analysis, because public TCR beta signatures pointed to carriage of CMV infection along with the matching HLA type. The full study reports these points: The ex vivo response was dominated by HLA-C-restricted CMV-specific TCR beta clonotypes, and the single most frequent clonotype in two of eight donors was supplied by these HLA-C-restricted clonotypes. Cumulative frequency of public TCR beta family members discriminated carriers of CMV infection plus the relevant HLA type in this cohort and an independent 352-donor cohort.

Taken with the paper, the label for treatment or condition translates to: in vitro stimulation with specific CMV peptide epitopes to enrich CMV-specific T cells. Data came from an Illumina HiSeq 1500. TCRdb redid the processing of the public reads, applying fastp at Q25 and MiXCR, and retained in-frame beta chains. Each entry merges the rows of one CDR3 protein and shows their most common DNA and genes. This sample is represented by approximately 34,000 distinct CDR3 sequences; 52% of them were singletons. Clones ranked in the top ten supply 80% to 95% of the sample. Details on this clonotype: Its antigen is currently not known. Within one base of it there is no much larger clone, and no base qualities were kept.

Trimmed from V: 5 bases; trimmed from J: 1 base; junction bases lacking a gene match: 5. CDR1 and CDR2 were assigned from the germline V gene as SGHVS and FQNEAQ. Spanning cysteine to phenylalanine, the CDR3 consists of 16 amino acids. Only the CDR3 region is kept as DNA, spanning 48 bases read in frame from base 1. This clonotype was sampled from a human donor in good health (CMV status not recorded). Some clones in this sample may be carry-over from other donors' samples. In this chain, TRBV7-8 is recombined with TRBJ2-2; TRBD2 agrees with 9 junctional bases. Sequencing used CD8+ T cells from cultured PBMCs, obtained from culture after CMV antigen stimulation. The sequenced DNA: TGTGCCAGCAGCACCCGACTAGCGGAGAACACCGGGGAGCTGTTTTTT. The resulting protein is CASSTRLAENTGELFF.